This T cell receptor (beta chain) was profiled in a study of CD8+ T cells in alopecia areata. Study conclusions and caveats: Many expanded lesional clones remained in scalp and blood on tofacitinib.

In each case, RNA was isolated and then reverse transcribed into cDNA as the sequencing template. The data were produced by immunoSEQ multiplex PCR, yet TCRdb's version contains in-frame clones alone and is incomplete. The table shows about 180,000 clones, with approximately 51% occurring only once. A remark on this clone: The antigen is undetermined.

As for treatment: oral pan-JAK inhibitor, 5-10 mg twice daily. Alopecia areata patients gave lesional scalp punch biopsies and peripheral blood samples. Sequencing used CD8+ T cells sorted from blood, obtained around week 52, from a patient treated with tofacitinib. This receptor was identified in a human donor with alopecia areata.

CDR3 sequence (DNA): TGTGCCAGCAAAGGGGACAGCACCTACGAGCAGTACTTC. Its translation: CASKGDSTYEQYF. The chain employs TRBV2 and TRBJ2-7, with TRBD1 identical over 7 bases. The CDR3 is 13 residues long. Trimming cost V 7 bases and J 2 bases; bases outside gene matches: 5. CDR1 is SNHLY, CDR2 FYNNEI, per germline.